These T cell receptor beta chains were read from a single sample in a study of regulatory T cells in long-lasting Graves disease. TCRdb fed the multiplex PCR reads into MiXCR, producing one record per CDR3 protein. The repertoire holds hundreds of thousands of distinct CDR3 sequences, with approximately 15% as singletons. The same data also went into a second study, on T cells in Graves' hyperthyroidism and ophthalmopathy.

The sequencing here drew on peripheral blood mononuclear cells (PBMCs), taken at new diagnosis, from a patient treated with antithyroid drugs. Receptors originate from a woman between 25 and 40 years old with Graves disease. The CDR3 runs from the conserved cysteine through the conserved F or W. A D gene is named only where the DNA matches it firmly. Some rows mark clone size as missing; the rest say once, few, many or name a class of expanded clone.

v_call: TRBV3-1; clone_size: .; j_call: TRBJ1-1; d_call: .; cdr3_nt: TGTGCCAGCAGCCAAGCCAGTTTGAGAAACACTGAAGCTTTCTTT; cdr3_aa: CASSQASLRNTEAFF
v_call: TRBV13; clone_size: few; j_call: TRBJ1-3; d_call: .; cdr3_nt: TGTGCCAGCAGCTCGAACCAACCCGGACAGTTTGGAAACACCATATATTTT; cdr3_aa: CASSSNQPGQFGNTIYF
v_call: TRBV11-2; clone_size: many; j_call: TRBJ2-2; d_call: .; cdr3_nt: TGTGCCAGCAGCCAGAGGGGAGGCAGGACAGGAGTCCCCGGGGAGCTGTTTTTT; cdr3_aa: CASSQRGGRTGVPGELFF
v_call: TRBV2; clone_size: many; j_call: TRBJ1-2; d_call: .; cdr3_nt: TGTGCCAGCAGTCAAACCGGGGACGGATATGGCTACACCTTC; cdr3_aa: CASSQTGDGYGYTF
v_call: TRBV28; clone_size: few; j_call: TRBJ1-5; d_call: TRBD1; cdr3_nt: TGTGCCAGCAGTGGACAGGGGGCAGGGGCCCAGCATTTT; cdr3_aa: CASSGQGAGAQHF
v_call: TRBV3-1; clone_size: many; j_call: TRBJ2-1; d_call: TRBD1; cdr3_nt: TGTGCCAGCAGCCCCCAGACAGGGAGTTCCTACAATGAGCAGTTCTTC; cdr3_aa: CASSPQTGSSYNEQFF
v_call: TRBV9; clone_size: .; j_call: TRBJ1-4; d_call: .; cdr3_nt: TGTGCCAGCAGCCTAGGAAGGTCGGATGAAAAACTGTTTTTT; cdr3_aa: CASSLGRSDEKLFF
v_call: TRBV6-2/TRBV6-3; clone_size: many; j_call: TRBJ2-1; d_call: TRBD2; cdr3_nt: TGTGCCAGCAGTTACTCTAGCCGACTAGCGGACAACAATGAGCAGTTCTTC; cdr3_aa: CASSYSSRLADNNEQFF
v_call: TRBV7-9; clone_size: many; j_call: TRBJ2-7; d_call: TRBD2; cdr3_nt: TGTGCCAGCAGGACTAGCGGGGGGGTCTACGAGCAGTACTTC; cdr3_aa: CASRTSGGVYEQYF
v_call: TRBV5-1; clone_size: .; j_call: TRBJ2-1; d_call: TRBD2; cdr3_nt: TGCGCCAGCAGCTTGGCCGGGCTAGCGGGAGGTTTTGAGCAGTTCTTC; cdr3_aa: CASSLAGLAGGFEQFF
v_call: TRBV24-1; clone_size: many; j_call: TRBJ2-3; d_call: .; cdr3_nt: TGTGCCACCGGACGAATGGATACGCAGTATTTT; cdr3_aa: CATGRMDTQYF
v_call: TRBV25-1; clone_size: many; j_call: TRBJ1-3; d_call: .; cdr3_nt: TGTGCCAGCAGTGAAGAGCCCCCGGGGGCTAGAGGAAACACCATATATTTT; cdr3_aa: CASSEEPPGARGNTIYF
v_call: TRBV5-1; clone_size: .; j_call: TRBJ2-1; d_call: .; cdr3_nt: TGCGCCAGCAGCTTCGGAGCGACAGAGAACAATGAGCAGTTCTTC; cdr3_aa: CASSFGATENNEQFF
v_call: TRBV20-1; clone_size: many; j_call: TRBJ2-1; d_call: TRBD2; cdr3_nt: TGCAGTGCTAGAGTTCGGGCGGGAGTCTACAATGAGCAGTTCTTC; cdr3_aa: CSARVRAGVYNEQFF
v_call: TRBV19; clone_size: many; j_call: TRBJ2-1; d_call: .; cdr3_nt: TGTGCCAGTAGTATGGCAAGTGAGCAGTTCTTC; cdr3_aa: CASSMASEQFF
v_call: TRBV20-1; clone_size: many; j_call: TRBJ2-7; d_call: .; cdr3_nt: TGCAGTGCTAGACAGTTTATCTACGAGCAGTACTTC; cdr3_aa: CSARQFIYEQYF
v_call: TRBV2; clone_size: many; j_call: TRBJ2-2; d_call: TRBD1; cdr3_nt: TGTGCCAGCACTTCAGGGGGCAGGTTACGCACCGGGGAGCTGTTTTTT; cdr3_aa: CASTSGGRLRTGELFF
v_call: TRBV6-1; clone_size: many; j_call: TRBJ2-1; d_call: .; cdr3_nt: TGTGCCAGCCAGAGGAAGAGCTCCTACAATGAGCAGTTCTTC; cdr3_aa: CASQRKSSYNEQFF
v_call: TRBV3-1; clone_size: many; j_call: TRBJ1-1; d_call: TRBD1; cdr3_nt: TGTGCCAGCAGCCGCGGACAGGGGAACACTGAAGCTTTCTTT; cdr3_aa: CASSRGQGNTEAFF
v_call: TRBV28; clone_size: many; j_call: TRBJ1-4; d_call: .; cdr3_nt: TGTGCCAGCAGTTTAGCAGGTCGTAATGAAAAACTGTTTTTT; cdr3_aa: CASSLAGRNEKLFF
v_call: TRBV6-1; clone_size: many; j_call: TRBJ2-1; d_call: .; cdr3_nt: TGTGCCAGCAGCTTCAGCCTCTATAGCTCCTACAATGAGCAGTTCTTC; cdr3_aa: CASSFSLYSSYNEQFF
v_call: TRBV20-1; clone_size: .; j_call: TRBJ2-2; d_call: .; cdr3_nt: TGCAGTGCGCCGAGGGGGGACACCGGGGAGCTGTTTTTT; cdr3_aa: CSAPRGDTGELFF
v_call: TRBV28; clone_size: many; j_call: TRBJ1-5; d_call: .; cdr3_nt: TGTGCCAGCAGCACCCTCGGAGAGCCCCAGCATTTT; cdr3_aa: CASSTLGEPQHF
v_call: TRBV19; clone_size: few; j_call: TRBJ1-3; d_call: .; cdr3_nt: TGTGCCAGTAGGCGACTGGATGCTGCTGGAAACACCATATATTTT; cdr3_aa: CASRRLDAAGNTIYF